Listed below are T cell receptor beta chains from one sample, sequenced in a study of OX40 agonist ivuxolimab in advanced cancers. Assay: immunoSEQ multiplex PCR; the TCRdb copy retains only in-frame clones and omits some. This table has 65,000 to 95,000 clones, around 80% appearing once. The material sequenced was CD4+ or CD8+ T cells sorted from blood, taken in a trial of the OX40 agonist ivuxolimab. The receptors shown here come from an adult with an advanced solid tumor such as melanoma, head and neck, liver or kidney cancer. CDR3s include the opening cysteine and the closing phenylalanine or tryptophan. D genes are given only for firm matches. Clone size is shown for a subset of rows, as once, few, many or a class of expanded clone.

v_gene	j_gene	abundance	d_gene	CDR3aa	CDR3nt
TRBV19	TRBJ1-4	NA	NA	CASRPGHPRGNEKLFF	TGTGCCAGTAGACCCGGACATCCGAGGGGAAATGAAAAACTGTTTTTT
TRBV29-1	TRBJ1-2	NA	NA	CSVSSTVNYGYTF	TGCAGCGTTTCGTCTACAGTAAACTATGGCTACACCTTC
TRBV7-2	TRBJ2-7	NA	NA	CASSLGGRGSYEQYF	TGTGCCAGCAGCTTAGGGGGCAGGGGCTCCTACGAGCAGTACTTC
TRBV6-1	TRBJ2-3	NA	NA	CASSRQSTDTQYF	TGTGCCAGCAGCCGACAGAGCACAGATACGCAGTATTTT
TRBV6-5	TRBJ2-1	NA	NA	CASSPRRHEQFF	TGTGCCAGCAGCCCTCGGCGACATGAGCAGTTCTTC
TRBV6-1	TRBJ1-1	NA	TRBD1	CASGGQGMNTEAFF	TGTGCCAGCGGAGGACAGGGAATGAACACTGAAGCTTTCTTT
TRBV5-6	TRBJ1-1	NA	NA	CASSLGGSGDTEAFF	TGTGCCAGCAGCTTGGGGGGAAGTGGGGATACTGAAGCTTTCTTT
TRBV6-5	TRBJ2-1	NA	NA	CASSQPGGREQFF	TGTGCCAGCAGCCAACCAGGAGGGCGTGAGCAGTTCTTC
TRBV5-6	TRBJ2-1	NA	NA	CASSLVSNEQFF	TGTGCCAGCAGCTTGGTCAGCAATGAGCAGTTCTTC
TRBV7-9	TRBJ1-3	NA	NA	CASSFGRATGNTIYF	TGTGCCAGCAGCTTCGGCAGGGCTACTGGAAACACCATATATTTT
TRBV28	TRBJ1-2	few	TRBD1	CASSSGQGYGYTF	TGTGCCAGCAGCTCTGGACAGGGGTATGGCTACACCTTC
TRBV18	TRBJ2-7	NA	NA	CASSSESNYEQYF	TGTGCCAGCTCGAGTGAATCCAACTACGAGCAGTACTTC
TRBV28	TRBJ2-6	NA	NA	CASSKEGSGANVLTF	TGTGCCAGCAGCAAAGAAGGGTCTGGGGCCAACGTCCTGACTTTC
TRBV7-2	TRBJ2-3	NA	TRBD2	CASSFLSGGADTQYF	TGTGCCAGCAGCTTCTTAAGCGGGGGGGCTGATACGCAGTATTTT
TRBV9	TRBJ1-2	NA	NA	CASSVGGSNYGYTF	TGTGCCAGCAGCGTCGGGGGCTCGAACTATGGCTACACCTTC
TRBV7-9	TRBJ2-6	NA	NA	CASDGSSGANVLTF	TGTGCCAGCGACGGAAGCTCTGGGGCCAACGTCCTGACTTTC
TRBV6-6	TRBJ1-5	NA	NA	CASTLREDQPQHF	TGTGCCAGCACCCTACGGGAGGATCAGCCCCAGCATTTT
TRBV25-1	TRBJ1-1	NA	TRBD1	CASSTGGQGWKAFF	TGTGCCAGCAGTACTGGGGGACAGGGTTGGAAAGCTTTCTTT
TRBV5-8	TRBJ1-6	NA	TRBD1	CASSHLQGAGSPLHF	TGTGCCAGCAGCCACCTACAGGGGGCTGGATCACCCCTCCACTTT
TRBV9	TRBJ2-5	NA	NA	CASSVGGLTGLETQYF	TGTGCCAGCAGCGTTGGCGGACTTACGGGTTTAGAGACCCAGTACTTC